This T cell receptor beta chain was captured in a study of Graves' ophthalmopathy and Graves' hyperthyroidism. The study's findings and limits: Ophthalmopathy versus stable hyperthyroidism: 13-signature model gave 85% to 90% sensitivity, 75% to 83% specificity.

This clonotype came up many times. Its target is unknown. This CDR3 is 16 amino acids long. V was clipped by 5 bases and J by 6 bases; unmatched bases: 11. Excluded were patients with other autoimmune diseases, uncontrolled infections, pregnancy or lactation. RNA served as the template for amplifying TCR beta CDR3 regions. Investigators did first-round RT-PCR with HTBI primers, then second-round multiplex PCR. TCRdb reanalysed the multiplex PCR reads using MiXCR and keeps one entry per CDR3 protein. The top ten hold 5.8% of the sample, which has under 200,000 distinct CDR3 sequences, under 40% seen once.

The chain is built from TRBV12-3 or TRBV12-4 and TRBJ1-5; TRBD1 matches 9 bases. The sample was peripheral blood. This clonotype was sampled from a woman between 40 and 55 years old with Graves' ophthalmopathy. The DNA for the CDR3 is TGTGCCAGCAGTGCAGCCTCCGGGACAGGGCCTCAGCCCCAGCATTTT. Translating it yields CASSAASGTGPQPQHF.